The 22 T cell receptor beta chains listed next were all sequenced from one sample in a study of shared clonotypes between healthy human individuals. The data were produced by immunoSEQ multiplex PCR, yet TCRdb's version contains in-frame clones alone and is incomplete. The sample contains roughly 770,000 clones, 95% to 97% of which appear only once. Naive CD8 cells, CD45RO-negative and positively selected for CCR7, excluded terminally differentiated effector memory CD45RA+ cells. Specimen: naive CD8+ T cells sorted from blood. The origin of the receptors is a man aged 25 to 40 in good health.

The chain employs TRBV10-3 and TRBJ1-3; D is unresolved. The CDR3 loop spans 14 amino acids. V was trimmed by 0 bases and J by 2 bases, leaving 5 bases between them. The germline V gene has CDR1 ENHRY and CDR2 SYGVKD. DNA of the CDR3: TGTGCCATCAGTGAGTCAGGCGCTGGAAACACCATATATTTT. This gives the protein CAISESGAGNTIYF.

J is TRBJ2-6 and V is TRBV19; D uncertain. Germline V gene lookup returns CDR1 LNHDA and CDR2 SQIVND (reference sequence). Trimming took 5 bases from V and 0 from J, leaving 11 bases between them. The CDR3 covers 16 residues. In nucleotides, the CDR3 is TGTGCCAGTAGTCCAATGGAGACCTCTGGGGCCAACGTCCTGACTTTC. It yields the protein CASSPMETSGANVLTF.

This clone was found once. The J gene is TRBJ2-7, the V gene TRBV7-2; D is undetermined. V gave up 2 bases and J gave up 1 base, with 6 bases separating them. This CDR3 is 13 amino acids long. The V gene's germline CDR1 is SGHTA and CDR2 FQGNSA. CDR3 sequence reads: CASSLWQSYEQYF. DNA for the CDR3: TGTGCCAGCAGCTTATGGCAGTCCTACGAGCAGTACTTC.

V gene TRBV18 combines with J gene TRBJ2-1; D is possibly TRBD1 (6 bases). This CDR3 contains 15 residues. Germline CDR1 and CDR2: KGHSH and LQKENI. V lost 3 bases and J 6 bases, leaving 15 bases between the germline ends. CDR3 nucleotides: TGTGCCAGCTCACCTAAAGGGGGTTATTTCAATGAGCAGTTCTTC. This gives the protein CASSPKGGYFNEQFF.

The chain couples TRBV14 to TRBJ2-7; D is unresolved. From germline, CDR1 is SGHDN and CDR2 FVKESK. The V end lost 4 bases, the J end lost 4 bases, and 14 bases lay between the germline ends. The CDR3 is 14 residues long. The DNA of the CDR3 is TGTGCCAGCAGCCCGCCCAATGAGTGGTACGAGCAGTACTTC. Translation: CASSPPNEWYEQYF.

The chain uses TRBV9 and TRBJ2-1, with 8 nucleotides matching TRBD2. V lost 4 bases and J lost 1; bases outside the gene matches: 19. The V gene's germline CDR1 is SGDLS and CDR2 YYNGEE. CDR3 length: 20 residues. CDR3 region: CASSLGTRPRPTGSYNEQFF. Written as DNA, the CDR3 is TGTGCCAGCAGCCTCGGGACTAGACCCCGCCCCACTGGGTCCTACAATGAGCAGTTCTTC. The full variable domain, rest sourced from reference TRBV9 and TRBJ2-1, is DSGVTQTPKHLITATGQRVTLRCSPRSGDLSVYWYQQSLDQGLQFLIQYYNGEERAKGNILERFSAQQFPDLHSELNLSSLELGDSALYFCASSLGTRPRPTGSYNEQFFGPGTRLTVL.

The chain's CDR3 is CASSYAVAGELFF. Written as DNA, the CDR3 is TGTGCCAGCAGTTACGCGGTGGCCGGGGAGCTGTTTTTT. The chain employs TRBV6-5 and TRBJ2-2; unclear D gene. The V gene lost 2 bases and the J gene lost 6 bases, with 7 bases spanning the gap. Germline V lookup: CDR1 MNHEY, CDR2 SVGAGI. The CDR3 contains 13 residues.

The chain combines TRBV9 with TRBJ2-4; 8 nucleotides line up with TRBD2. Trimming took 3 bases from V and 6 from J; bases not matched to a gene: 8. This CDR3 has 15 residues. From germline, CDR1 is SGDLS and CDR2 YYNGEE. The CDR3 loop reads CASSASTGLGNIQYF. The CDR3 coding sequence is TGTGCCAGCAGCGCCTCGACGGGACTAGGAAACATTCAGTACTTC.

The rearrangement uses TRBV28 and TRBJ1-5; D not resolved. Germline CDR1 is MDHEN and CDR2 is SYDVKM. The V and J ends lost 7 bases and 0 bases respectively, with 7 bases between them. The CDR3 runs 13 residues. The CDR3 loop is CASKVNSNQPQHF. The CDR3 DNA reads TGTGCCAGCAAGGTCAATAGCAATCAGCCCCAGCATTTT. Drawing the rest from reference TRBV28 and TRBJ1-5, the complete variable domain is DVKVTQSSRYLVKRTGEKVFLECVQDMDHENMFWYRQDPGLGLRLIYFSYDVKMKEKGDIPEGYSVSREKKERFSLILESASTNQTSMYLCASKVNSNQPQHFGDGTRLSIL.

This chain connects TRBV30 to TRBJ2-2, with 10 bases identical to TRBD2. Germline CDR1 and CDR2: GTSNPN and SVGIG (reference sequence). With 8 bases clipped from V and 7 bases from J, the junction kept 7 bases outside the gene matches. The CDR3 covers 13 residues. The CDR3 bases are TGTGCCACACAACTAGCGGGATTCGGGGAGCTGTTTTTT. Protein sequence: CATQLAGFGELFF. Full variable domain (rest looked up from reference TRBV30 and TRBJ2-2): SQTIHQWPATLVQPVGSPLSLECTVEGTSNPNLYWYRQAAGRGLQLLFYSVGIGQISSEVPQNLSASRPQDRQFILSSKKLLLSDSGFYLCATQLAGFGELFFGEGSRLTVL.

V is TRBV11-3 and J is TRBJ2-2; TRBD1 might be the D (6 bases). V lost 0 bases, J lost 7 bases, and 12 bases lay in between. Germline CDR1 SGHNT, CDR2 YENEEA. This CDR3 has 15 residues. CDR3 bases: TGTGCCAGCAGCTTAGATATGCAGGGACACGGGGAGCTGTTTTTT. It encodes CASSLDMQGHGELFF.

The V and J genes are TRBV4-1 and TRBJ2-1; D is possibly TRBD2 (7 bases). Trimming removed 0 bases at V and 0 bases at J, with 12 bases between. This CDR3 is built from 17 residues. Germline lookup yields CDR1 MGHRA and CDR2 YSYEKL. The CDR3 coding sequence is TGCGCCAGCAGCCAAGAGTCTAGGGGGGGCTCCTACAATGAGCAGTTCTTC. It is translated as CASSQESRGGSYNEQFF.

This rearrangement joins TRBV12-5 to TRBJ2-7; 8 bases match TRBD1. Germline V gene sequence: CDR1 LGHNT, CDR2 FRNRAP. The CDR3 length is 17 residues. V gave up 1 base and J gave up 0 bases; unmatched junction bases: 8. In nucleotides, the CDR3 is TGTGCTAGTGGTTTGGGGCGGACAGGGCGATTCTCCTACGAGCAGTACTTC. Its protein is CASGLGRTGRFSYEQYF.

The chain uses TRBV6-1 and TRBJ1-5; D uncertain. Germline V gives CDR1 MNHNS, CDR2 SASEGT. Trimming left V 3 bases short and J 4 bases short, with 10 bases between. The CDR3 has 14 residues. CDR3 loop: CASSEEPWNQPQHF. The CDR3 coding sequence is TGTGCCAGCAGTGAGGAACCATGGAATCAGCCCCAGCATTTT.

The CDR3 region has the DNA TGCGCCATCCAGACGGAAAATGAGCAGTTCTTC. Its protein product is CAIQTENEQFF. This rearrangement joins TRBV10-2 to TRBJ2-1; D is undetermined. Trimming cost V 10 bases and J 7 bases, with 11 bases left between them. The germline V gene has CDR1 WSHSY and CDR2 SAAADI. This CDR3 is 11 amino acids long.

Turning to this clone: Other nucleotide sequences from this sample produce the same CDR3. The chain recombines TRBV29-1 with TRBJ2-7; 8 bases are shared with TRBD1. With 0 bases clipped from V and 2 bases from J, the junction kept 6 bases outside the gene matches. Germline V CDR1 and CDR2: SQVTM, ANQGSEA. The CDR3 consists of 15 residues. The CDR3 loop reads CSVEDQRTGTYEQYF. CDR3 in DNA: TGCAGCGTTGAAGATCAAAGGACAGGGACCTACGAGCAGTACTTC.

The V gene is TRBV7-8, the J gene TRBJ1-1; TRBD1 might be the D (6 bases). This CDR3 has 15 amino acids. Looked up from germline, CDR1 is SGHVS and CDR2 is FQNEAQ. Trimming shortened V by 1 base and J by 0 bases, and 9 bases separated the two germline ends. CDR3 residues: CASSLETGMNTEAFF. In nucleotides, the CDR3 is TGTGCCAGCAGCTTAGAAACAGGGATGAACACTGAAGCTTTCTTT.

The chain carries TRBV7-2 and TRBJ2-1; 8 bases line up with TRBD2. Germline V CDR1 and CDR2: SGHTA, FQGNSA. Losses at the gene ends were 3 bases for V and 6 bases for J; bases not matched to a gene: 10. The CDR3 is 16 amino acids. The DNA for the CDR3 is TGTGCCAGCAGCTTCCCAGCGGGAGAAGTTATCAATGAGCAGTTCTTC. This sequence encodes CASSFPAGEVINEQFF.

The chain recombines TRBV7-9 with TRBJ2-7; TRBD1 agrees at 8 bases. J gave up 9 bases and V 5 bases, and 18 bases lay outside the gene matches. The CDR3 consists of 16 residues. Germline-derived CDR1 and CDR2 are SEHNR and FQNEAQ (reference sequence). The CDR3 region is CASSTLRGQGALGQYF. The CDR3 region has the DNA TGTGCCAGCAGCACACTTCGGGGGCAGGGGGCTCTCGGGCAGTACTTC.

This clone was seen a single time. The chain joins TRBV10-3 to TRBJ2-2, with D possibly matching TRBD1 (6 bases). This CDR3 has 17 amino acids. Germline V CDR1 and CDR2: ENHRY, SYGVKD. Trimming removed 0 bases at V and 4 bases at J, with 15 bases between. The CDR3 bases are TGTGCCATCAGTGAGTCTACGCTCAGGGGTTTCACCGGGGAGCTGTTTTTT. Protein: CAISESTLRGFTGELFF.

The chain uses TRBV27 and TRBJ2-7; TRBD2 is a possible D gene (6 bases). Looked up from germline, CDR1 is MNHEY and CDR2 is SMNVEV (reference sequence). Trimming shortened V by 5 bases and J by 2 bases, and 13 bases separated the two germline ends. CDR3 length equals 14 residues. This chain's CDR3 is CASSPGAGPYEQYF. CDR3 coding DNA: TGTGCCAGCAGTCCTGGGGCGGGACCCTACGAGCAGTACTTC.

J is TRBJ2-1 and V is TRBV10-3; possible D gene TRBD1, 6 bases. This CDR3 region has 13 residues. CDR1 and CDR2 from the germline V gene are ENHRY and SYGVKD. Trimming removed 6 bases at V and 6 bases at J, with 12 bases between. CDR3: CAIREQGPNEQFF. DNA for the CDR3: TGTGCCATCAGAGAACAGGGCCCCAATGAGCAGTTCTTC.